Below, one T cell receptor beta chain is given with its context. Looked up from germline, CDR1 is ENHRY and CDR2 is SYGVKD. V was pared by 2 bases and J by 5 bases, with 0 bases of the junction left unmatched. The CDR3 spans 14 residues. The sample comes from a study of neoadjuvant anti-PD-1 for oral cavity cancer. Across the study: Most patients had three to four biweekly doses of 3 mg/kg nivolumab before resection.

Regarding time point: after neoadjuvant nivolumab, at surgical resection. Cohort: HPV-negative, locally advanced oral cavity squamous cell carcinoma patients. Repertoires were generated with immunoSEQ multiplex PCR, while TCRdb's copy carries only in-frame clones and drops some. The profile shows some 10,000 clones, 55% to 65% of them singletons. Sequencing used tumor tissue, obtained after nivolumab (anti-PD-1) treatment. The clonotype originates from a person between 35 and 79 years old with oral cavity squamous cell carcinoma. This chain uses TRBV10-3 with TRBJ1-6, with 7 bases matching TRBD1. CDR3 nucleotides: TGTGCCATCAGTGAGGGACAGGATAATTCACCCCTCCACTTT. Its translation: CAISEGQDNSPLHF.